Listed here is a single T cell receptor (beta chain). It lacks a known antigen. No base quality values were provided; no much bigger clone lies one nucleotide off. This sample is drawn from a study of cytomegalovirus exposure and HLA in healthy donors (dated by TCRdb to between 2016 and 2019). Study-level background: An earlier analysis of roughly 500 of the donors reported approximately 280 Gb of sequence data and 95 million to 120 million unique TCR beta sequences obtained from roughly 180 million T cells. In an earlier analysis of 587 of the donors, high-throughput TCR beta sequencing was used to judge whether each TCR beta V gene segment behaved as functional or pseudogenic. The genetic ancestry cluster associated with self-reported Caucasian donors included approximately 85% of the roughly 380 genotyped donors. Donor age, sex, ethnicity and CMV serostatus were compiled alongside the repertoire data. High-throughput TCR immunosequencing, statistical association of individual TCRs with disease status, and machine learning were combined to predict cytomegalovirus infection status. All discovery cohort repertoires had been generated using a single sequencing platform. In a later analysis, previously published TCR beta repertoires from 666 donors were re-analyzed and high-resolution HLA genotyping was added so that TCR occurrence patterns could be studied. In addition to the first cohort of around 670 subjects, a separate validation cohort of under 150 different subjects was used. In the later analysis, no new phenotypic data were used to find candidate immune exposures; instead, reliance was placed on TCR beta sequences and their occurrence across donors. Several DR-DQ haplotypes were treated as single units for association and clustering because of strong linkage in the cohort. Class I and class II HLA loci were covered by the typing at four-digit resolution. An early release that covered about 600 HLA-typed donors contained around 300 gigabases of sequencing data and approximately 85 million unique TCR sequences. The study used immunosequencing to profile the T cell repertoires of approximately 690 subjects and linked those repertoires to cytomegalovirus serostatus. A later genetic analysis took genome-wide SNP genotypes for about 65% of the 666 donors and used that subset as a discovery cohort. The study was designed to test whether signatures of past pathogen exposure could be identified by cataloging public T cell receptors. Typing coverage differed by locus: A, B, C, DRB1 and DQB1 were typed in about 629-640 donors, DQA1 in 522, DPA1 in approximately 610, and DPB1 in 400 to 490. Across approximately 420 genotyped donors of the cohort, an average of about 240,000 unique TCR beta nucleotide sequences per donor were sequenced, and approximately 17% of those sequences were non-productive.

In total, just over 650 healthy bone marrow donors made up the cohort. At the time of sampling, every cohort member was nominally healthy, though immune exposures that went unrecorded were likely present. The donor tested CMV seropositive and was one of the 289 seropositive cohort members. Each donor provided a peripheral blood sample, and peripheral blood mononuclear cells were used for TCR beta sequencing. Genomic DNA extraction from the blood cell samples was performed with the Qiagen DNeasy Blood Extraction Kit. Libraries were made using the immunoSEQ multiplex PCR assay. The multiplex PCR relied on a mix of 60 forward primers for TCR Vbeta segments and 13 reverse primers for TCR Jbeta segments. The CDR3 region of rearranged TCR beta genes was amplified from genomic DNA by a multiplex PCR assay. The Illumina HiSeq System was used to sequence the amplified TCR beta libraries as 87-base-pair reads. The authors' pipeline ran thus. Across the 500 to 750 repertoires, a later analysis counted 80 million or so unique TCR beta chains, approximately 12 million of which were shared by at least two donors. To remove PCR and sequencing errors, raw reads were error-corrected and collapsed into unique sequences using a nearest-neighbor algorithm that merged closely related sequences. Alignment of CDR3 sequences to IMGT reference sequences was used to assign V, D and J gene segments. For a sequence to be retained, at least a six-nucleotide match to both a V gene segment and a J gene segment was required. Rearrangements were classified as productive when the CDR3 lacked stop codons and remained in frame with V and J, and all other rearrangements were classified as non-productive. CDR3 was defined by IMGT convention, running from the second conserved V-encoded cysteine to the conserved J-encoded phenylalanine. Sequences without an unambiguous match to a single V gene segment were excluded from the earlier analysis of 450 to 650 of the donors. In an earlier analysis of around 590 of the donors, a V segment was called functional when productive rearrangements were above 56.7%, and segregating when the standard deviation between donors exceeded 5%. A statistical classification framework was built for diagnosing cytomegalovirus status from the catalog of TCR beta chain sequences. A later analysis assigned V and J genes by comparing TCR nucleotide sequences with IMGT/GENE-DB human TR gene sequences. In a later analysis, CDR3 sequences and most-parsimonious VDJ recombination scenarios were assigned using the TCRdist pipeline. In a later analysis, each TCR beta chain was defined by its CDR3 amino acid sequence together with its V-gene family, and reads lacking a unique V-gene family were excluded. As a way to deal with suspected cross-contamination and a sequencing artifact, a later analysis dropped 500 to 700 nucleotide sequences that were highly shared and had low generation probability. A later analysis calculated a clonal expansion index for each public chain from normalized within-repertoire ranks of inferred template counts. A later analysis computed generation probabilities with a VDJ recombination model fitted to out-of-frame rearrangements, and checked the results against IGoR. In a later analysis, TCR-TCR, TCR-HLA and TCR-CMV co-occurrence was scored with hypergeometric tests, and a repertoire-size bias correction was applied to TCR pairs. False discovery rates were estimated in a later analysis by permuting HLA or CMV assignments 20 times. In a later analysis, co-occurring TCRs were grouped with DBSCAN, and TCRdist sequence similarity was added when clustering was performed within HLA-allele-positive subsets. Repertoires with fewer than 30,000 or more than 120,000 public chains were left out of co-occurrence clustering, as were about 5 repertoires with anomalous nucleotide sharing. This immuneACCESS table, as held by TCRdb, lists in-frame sequences with V and J called but not all clones. Of the missing ones, under half trace to an unresolved V gene in checked studies; the others have no known cause. The V and J calls and clone size are taken from that table; D and trimming were inferred from the DNA. For this sample there are approximately 100,000 clones; 60% to 80% appear just once. The ten largest clones capture 5% to 6.5% of the sample.

The germline V and J ends show losses of 5 bases and 6 bases respectively, and no gene match explains 9 bases of the junction. The CDR3 sequence holds 14 residues, the cysteine and phenylalanine included. The CDR3 DNA has 42 bases and is translated from base 1. In the germline V gene (reference sequence), CDR1 corresponds to MNHEY and CDR2 to SMNVEV. General study outcomes and caveats: The study gave a list of 150 to 200 TCR beta chains associated with cytomegalovirus. A later analysis associated approximately 17,000 TCR beta sequences with specific HLA alleles at a false discovery rate of 0.05. The classifier was reported to diagnose cytomegalovirus status with high specificity and sensitivity in both the original and validation cohorts. When HLA alleles, especially DR and DQ, strongly co-occurred, attributing TCR associations to individual alleles was difficult. In vitro tests confirmed that a few of the cytomegalovirus-associated TCR beta chains recognize cytomegalovirus antigens. For the cohort, immune exposure information was limited to CMV serostatus. An earlier analysis of around 600 of the donors showed that most TCR beta V segments appeared in productive rearrangements either about 90% or about 30% of the time, which broadly matched IMGT annotations. Most CMV-associated TCR beta chains appeared to be HLA-restricted in a later analysis, and the HLA associations seemed to be driven largely by CMV exposure. In a later genetic analysis, a missense DCLRE1C variant was associated with V-gene and J-gene trimming of TCR beta chains, and the association was replicated in an independent cohort. While some public TCRs were present in many individuals, most TCR sequences turned up only very rarely across donors. HLA typing was unavailable for some donors at each locus, so association tests used only the typed subset. A later analysis reported that several top co-occurrence clusters appeared linked to parvovirus B19, influenza, CMV and Epstein-Barr virus. In a later analysis, HLA-associated TCR beta chains were found to be more clonally expanded and to have lower generation probabilities than equally common non-associated chains. In a later genetic analysis, fewer N-insertions in productive TCRs were reported among donors in an Asian-associated ancestry cluster than the approximately 670-donor mean. In a later analysis, the rate of TCR association differed among HLA loci, with DRB1 alleles having the most associated TCRs and HLA-C alleles having the fewest. In this cohort, only TCR beta chains were sequenced, and detectable features were limited by the absence of alpha or paired-chain data. The sequencing pipeline was judged likely to have produced a cluster of highly shared sequence variants as a technical artifact. The authors suggested that the approach could potentially be extended to other disease states and immunological phenotypes. Correlated functional status among segregating V segments might reflect linkage disequilibrium, but an unknown experimental factor could not be ruled out. Some IMGT-functional V segments, including TRBV6-2 and TRBV6-3, could not be distinguished by the 87-base-pair reads and were therefore excluded. Because counts were too low, 15 to 20 rarely observed V segments, including chromosome 9 orphons, were excluded from the earlier analysis of 587 of the donors. Sequencing depth was assumed to be roughly uniform across donors in the presence/absence analyses, though that assumption may not hold. A further reported finding was that TCR beta sequences accurately predicted the HLA-A and HLA-B alleles for most subjects in the first cohort.

The rearranged segments are TRBV27 and TRBJ2-7; TRBD1 agrees with 8 junctional bases. Specimen: PBMCs. The TCR comes from a man aged 60 to 69 in good health and CMV-seropositive. The CDR3 is CASSTRTGLTEQYF. The bases are TGTGCCAGCAGTACCCGGACAGGGCTGACCGAGCAGTACTTC.